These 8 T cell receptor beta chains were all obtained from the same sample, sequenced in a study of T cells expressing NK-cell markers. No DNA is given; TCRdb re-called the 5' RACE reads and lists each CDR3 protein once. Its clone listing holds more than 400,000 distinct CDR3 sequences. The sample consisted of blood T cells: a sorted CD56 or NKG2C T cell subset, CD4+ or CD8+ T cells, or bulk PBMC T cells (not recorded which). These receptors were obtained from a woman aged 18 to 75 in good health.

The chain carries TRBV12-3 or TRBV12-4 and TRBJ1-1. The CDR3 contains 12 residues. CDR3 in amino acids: CASSFRWVEAFF.

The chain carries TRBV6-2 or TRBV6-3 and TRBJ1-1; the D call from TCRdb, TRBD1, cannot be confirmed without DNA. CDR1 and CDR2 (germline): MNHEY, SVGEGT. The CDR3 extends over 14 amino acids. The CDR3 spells CASSYVGTYTEAFF.

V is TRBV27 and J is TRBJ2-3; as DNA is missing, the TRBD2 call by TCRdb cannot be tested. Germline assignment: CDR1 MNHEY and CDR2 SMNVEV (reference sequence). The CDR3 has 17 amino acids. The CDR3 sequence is CASSFLWRERGTDTQYF.

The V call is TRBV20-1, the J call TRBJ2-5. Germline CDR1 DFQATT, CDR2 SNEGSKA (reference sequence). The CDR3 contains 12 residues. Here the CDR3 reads CSAEGVQETQYF.

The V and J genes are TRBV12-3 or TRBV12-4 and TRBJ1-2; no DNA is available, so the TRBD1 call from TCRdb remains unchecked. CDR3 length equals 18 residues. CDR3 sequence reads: CASRFTRDRGPLNYGYTF.

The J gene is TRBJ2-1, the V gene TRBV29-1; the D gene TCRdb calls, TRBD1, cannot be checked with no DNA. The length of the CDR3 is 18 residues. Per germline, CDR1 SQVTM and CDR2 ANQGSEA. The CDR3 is CSVAPGQGRVQAYNEQFF.

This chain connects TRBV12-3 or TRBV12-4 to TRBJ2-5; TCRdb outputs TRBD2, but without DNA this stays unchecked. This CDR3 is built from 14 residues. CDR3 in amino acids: CASSPTSGRETQYF.

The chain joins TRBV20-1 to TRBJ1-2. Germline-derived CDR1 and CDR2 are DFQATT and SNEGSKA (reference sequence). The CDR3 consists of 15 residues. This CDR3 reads CSADPERPINYGYTF.